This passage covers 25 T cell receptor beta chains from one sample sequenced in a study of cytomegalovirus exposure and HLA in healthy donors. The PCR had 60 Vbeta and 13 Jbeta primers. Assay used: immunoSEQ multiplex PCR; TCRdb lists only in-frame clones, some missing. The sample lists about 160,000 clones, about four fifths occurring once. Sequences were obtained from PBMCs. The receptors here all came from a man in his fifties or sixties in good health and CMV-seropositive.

CDR3 nucleotide sequence: TGTGCCAGCAGTCCCTTGACTAGCGGGAGGACCCAAGAGACCCAGTACTTC. This codes for CASSPLTSGRTQETQYF. The genes are TRBV27 and TRBJ2-5, with 13 bases identical to TRBD2. V lost 5 bases and J lost 1; bases outside the gene matches: 7. The CDR3 covers 17 residues. The germline CDR1 and CDR2 sequences are MNHEY and SMNVEV (reference sequence).

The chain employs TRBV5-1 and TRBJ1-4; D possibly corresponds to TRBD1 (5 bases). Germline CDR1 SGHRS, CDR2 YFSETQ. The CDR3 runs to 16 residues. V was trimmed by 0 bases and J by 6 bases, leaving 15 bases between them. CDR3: CASSLGPGLSHEKLFF. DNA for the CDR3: TGCGCCAGCAGCTTGGGCCCGGGACTCTCTCATGAAAAACTGTTTTTT.

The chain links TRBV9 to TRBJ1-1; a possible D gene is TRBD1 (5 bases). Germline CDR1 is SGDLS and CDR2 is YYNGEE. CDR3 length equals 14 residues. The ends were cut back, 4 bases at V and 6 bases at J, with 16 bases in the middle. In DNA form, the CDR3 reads TGTGCCAGCAGCACGACGACAGCGCCGTCTGAAGCTTTCTTT. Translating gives CASSTTTAPSEAFF.

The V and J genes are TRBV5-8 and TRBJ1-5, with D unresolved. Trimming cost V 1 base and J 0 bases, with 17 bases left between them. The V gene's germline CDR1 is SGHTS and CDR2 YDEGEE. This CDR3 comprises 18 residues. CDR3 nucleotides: TGTGCCAGCAGCTTGTGGCGCGGAGGTGACTATAGCAATCAGCCCCAGCATTTT. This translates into CASSLWRGGDYSNQPQHF.

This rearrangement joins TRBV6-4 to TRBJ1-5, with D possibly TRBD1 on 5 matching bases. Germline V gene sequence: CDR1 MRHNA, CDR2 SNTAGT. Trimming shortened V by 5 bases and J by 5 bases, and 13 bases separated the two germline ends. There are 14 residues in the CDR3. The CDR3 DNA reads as TGTGCCAGCAGTCCAGACGGGGGTGATCAGCCCCAGCATTTT. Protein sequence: CASSPDGGDQPQHF.

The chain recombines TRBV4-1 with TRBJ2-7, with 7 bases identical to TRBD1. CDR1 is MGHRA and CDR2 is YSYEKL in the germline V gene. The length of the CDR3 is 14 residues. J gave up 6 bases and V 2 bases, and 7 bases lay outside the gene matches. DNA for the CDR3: TGCGCCAGCAGCCAATTCGGGACAGCCCTCGAGCAGTACTTC. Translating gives CASSQFGTALEQYF.

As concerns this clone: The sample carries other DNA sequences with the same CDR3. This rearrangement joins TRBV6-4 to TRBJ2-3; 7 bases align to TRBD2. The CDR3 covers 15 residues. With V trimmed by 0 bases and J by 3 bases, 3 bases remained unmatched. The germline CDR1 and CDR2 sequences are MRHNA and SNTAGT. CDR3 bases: TGTGCCAGCAGTGACTCGGGCGGGGGAACAGATACGCAGTATTTT. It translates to CASSDSGGGTDTQYF.

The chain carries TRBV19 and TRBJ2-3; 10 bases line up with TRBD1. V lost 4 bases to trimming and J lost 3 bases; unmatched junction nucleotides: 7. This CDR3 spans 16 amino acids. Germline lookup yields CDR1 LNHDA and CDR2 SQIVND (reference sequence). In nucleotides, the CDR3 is TGTGCCAGTAGTACACCGGGACAGGGGAGGACAGATACGCAGTATTTT. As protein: CASSTPGQGRTDTQYF.

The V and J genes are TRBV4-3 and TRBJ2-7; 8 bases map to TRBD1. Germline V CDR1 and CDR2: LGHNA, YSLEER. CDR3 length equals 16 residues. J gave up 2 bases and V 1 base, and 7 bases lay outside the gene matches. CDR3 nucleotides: TGCGCCAGCAGCCAAGGGACGGGACAGGAAACCTACGAGCAGTACTTC. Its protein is CASSQGTGQETYEQYF.

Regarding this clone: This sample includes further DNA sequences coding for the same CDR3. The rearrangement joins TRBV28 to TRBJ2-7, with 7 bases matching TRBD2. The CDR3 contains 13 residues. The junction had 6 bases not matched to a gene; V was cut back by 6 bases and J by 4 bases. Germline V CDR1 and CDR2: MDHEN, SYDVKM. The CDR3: CASRTGGSYEQYF. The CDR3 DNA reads TGTGCCAGCAGAACGGGGGGTTCATACGAGCAGTACTTC.

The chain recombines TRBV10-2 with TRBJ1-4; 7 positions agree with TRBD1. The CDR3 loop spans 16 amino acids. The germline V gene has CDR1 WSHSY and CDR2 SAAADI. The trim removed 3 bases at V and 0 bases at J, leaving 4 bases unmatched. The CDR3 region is CASSDRGTATNEKLFF. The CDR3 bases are TGCGCCAGCAGTGACCGGGGGACAGCAACTAATGAAAAACTGTTTTTT.

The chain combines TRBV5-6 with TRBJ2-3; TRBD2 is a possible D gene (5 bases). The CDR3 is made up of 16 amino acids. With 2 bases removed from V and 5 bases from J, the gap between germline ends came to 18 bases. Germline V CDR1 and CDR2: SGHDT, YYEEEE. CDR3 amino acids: CASSFRTPEIGDTQYF. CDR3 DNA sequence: TGTGCCAGCAGCTTCCGGACTCCCGAAATTGGAGATACGCAGTATTTT. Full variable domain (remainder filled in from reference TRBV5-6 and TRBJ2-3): DAGVTQSPTHLIKTRGQQVTLRCSPKSGHDTVSWYQQALGQGPQFIFQYYEEEERQRGNFPDRFSGHQFPNYSSELNVNALLLGDSALYLCASSFRTPEIGDTQYFGPGTRLTVL.

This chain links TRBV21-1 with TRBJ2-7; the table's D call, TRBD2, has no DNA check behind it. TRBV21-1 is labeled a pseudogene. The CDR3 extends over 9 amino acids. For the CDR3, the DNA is TGTGCCAGTAGCTACGAGCAGTACTTC. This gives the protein CASSYEQYF.

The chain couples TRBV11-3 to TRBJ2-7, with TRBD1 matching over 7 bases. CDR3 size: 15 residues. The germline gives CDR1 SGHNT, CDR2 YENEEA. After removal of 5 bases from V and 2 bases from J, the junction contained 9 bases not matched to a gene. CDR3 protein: CASSPSAGTAYEQYF. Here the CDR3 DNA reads TGTGCCAGCAGCCCCTCGGCCGGGACAGCCTACGAGCAGTACTTC.

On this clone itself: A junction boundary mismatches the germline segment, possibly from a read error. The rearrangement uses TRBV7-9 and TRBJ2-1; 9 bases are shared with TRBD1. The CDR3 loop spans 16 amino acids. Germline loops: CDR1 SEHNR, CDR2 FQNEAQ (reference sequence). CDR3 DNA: TGTTCCAGCAGCTCAACGACAGGGGGAGGGTTCAATGAGCAGTTCTTC. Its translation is CSSSSTTGGGFNEQFF.

The CDR3 DNA is TGCGCCAGCAGCTTGGGGACACTATATGGCTACACCTTC. It is translated as CASSLGTLYGYTF. The V and J genes are TRBV5-1 and TRBJ1-2; a weak D match, TRBD1 (5 bases). The CDR3 loop spans 13 amino acids. V lost 0 bases to trimming and J lost 5 bases, with 8 bases between them. Germline V CDR1 and CDR2: SGHRS, YFSETQ.

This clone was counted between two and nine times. The CDR3 is CASSLGGKGAEAFF. The CDR3 DNA is TGTGCCAGCAGCTTGGGAGGGAAGGGAGCTGAAGCTTTCTTT. The rearrangement links TRBV5-6 to TRBJ1-1; D not resolved. Trimming cost V 0 bases and J 6 bases, with 12 bases left between them. The germline gives CDR1 SGHDT, CDR2 YYEEEE. This CDR3 region has 14 residues.

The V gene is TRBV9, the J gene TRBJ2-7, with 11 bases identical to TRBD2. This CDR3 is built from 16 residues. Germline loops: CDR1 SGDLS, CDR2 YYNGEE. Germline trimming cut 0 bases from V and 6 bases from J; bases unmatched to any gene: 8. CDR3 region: CASSVGGLAGGREQYF. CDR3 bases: TGTGCCAGCAGCGTAGGCGGATTAGCGGGGGGGCGCGAGCAGTACTTC.

CDR3 region: CASSIRGFSGYTF. DNA for the CDR3: TGTGCCAGTAGTATAAGGGGTTTTTCTGGCTACACCTTC. The chain recombines TRBV19 with TRBJ1-2, with D maybe TRBD1 (5 bases). CDR1 and CDR2 (germline): LNHDA, SQIVND (reference sequence). With 2 bases removed from V and 7 bases from J, the gap between germline ends came to 11 bases. The CDR3 has 13 amino acids. The full variable domain, its missing parts supplied by reference TRBV19 and TRBJ1-2, is DGGITQSPKYLFRKEGQNVTLSCEQNLNHDAMYWYRQDPGQGLRLIYYSQIVNDFQKGDIAEGYSVSREKKESFPLTVTSAQKNPTAFYLCASSIRGFSGYTFGSGTRLTVV.

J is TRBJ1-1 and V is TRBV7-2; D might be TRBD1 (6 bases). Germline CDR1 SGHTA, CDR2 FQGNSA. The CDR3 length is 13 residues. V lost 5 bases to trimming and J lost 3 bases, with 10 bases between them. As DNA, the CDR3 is TGTGCCAGCAGCCCAGACAGGTACACTGAAGCTTTCTTT. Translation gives CASSPDRYTEAFF.

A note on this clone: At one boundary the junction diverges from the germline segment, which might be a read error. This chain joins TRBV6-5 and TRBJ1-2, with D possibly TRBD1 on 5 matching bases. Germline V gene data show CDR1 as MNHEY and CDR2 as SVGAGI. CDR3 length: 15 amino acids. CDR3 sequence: CTSSYAATRGYGYTF. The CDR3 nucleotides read TGTACCAGCAGTTACGCAGCCACCCGGGGGTATGGCTACACCTTC.

CDR3 nucleotides: TGTGCCAGCAGCAAACGGGGCGGCGGGGGCCTCCCCTACAATGAGCAGTTCTTC. Translated, it gives CASSKRGGGGLPYNEQFF. The rearrangement joins TRBV7-9 to TRBJ2-1; a weak D match, TRBD2 (7 bases). CDR1 and CDR2 from the germline V gene are SEHNR and FQNEAQ (reference sequence). This CDR3 is 18 amino acids long. The ends were cut back, 5 bases at V and 2 bases at J, with 22 bases in the middle.

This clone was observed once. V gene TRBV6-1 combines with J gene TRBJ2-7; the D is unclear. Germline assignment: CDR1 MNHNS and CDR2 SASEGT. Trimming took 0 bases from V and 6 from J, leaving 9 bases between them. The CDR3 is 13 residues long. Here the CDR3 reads CASSEAPYSEQYF. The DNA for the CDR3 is TGTGCCAGCAGTGAAGCCCCCTATAGCGAGCAGTACTTC.

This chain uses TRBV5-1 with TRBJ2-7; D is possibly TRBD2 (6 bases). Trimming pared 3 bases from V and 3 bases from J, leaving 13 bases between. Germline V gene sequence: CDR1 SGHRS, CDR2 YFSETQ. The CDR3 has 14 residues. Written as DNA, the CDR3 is TGCGCCAGCAGCTCGGGCGGGACCGACTACGAGCAGTACTTC. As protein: CASSSGGTDYEQYF. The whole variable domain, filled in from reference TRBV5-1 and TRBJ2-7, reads KAGVTQTPRYLIKTRGQQVTLSCSPISGHRSVSWYQQTPGQGLQFLFEYFSETQRNKGNFPGRFSGRQFSNSRSEMNVSTLELGDSALYLCASSSGGTDYEQYFGPGTRLTVT.

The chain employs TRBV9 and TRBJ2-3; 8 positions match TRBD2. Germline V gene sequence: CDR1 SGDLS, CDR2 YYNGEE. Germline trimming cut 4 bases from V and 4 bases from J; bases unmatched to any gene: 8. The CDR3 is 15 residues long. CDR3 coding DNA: TGTGCCAGCAGCTGGGGGACTAGGAGGCCAGATACGCAGTATTTT. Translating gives CASSWGTRRPDTQYF.